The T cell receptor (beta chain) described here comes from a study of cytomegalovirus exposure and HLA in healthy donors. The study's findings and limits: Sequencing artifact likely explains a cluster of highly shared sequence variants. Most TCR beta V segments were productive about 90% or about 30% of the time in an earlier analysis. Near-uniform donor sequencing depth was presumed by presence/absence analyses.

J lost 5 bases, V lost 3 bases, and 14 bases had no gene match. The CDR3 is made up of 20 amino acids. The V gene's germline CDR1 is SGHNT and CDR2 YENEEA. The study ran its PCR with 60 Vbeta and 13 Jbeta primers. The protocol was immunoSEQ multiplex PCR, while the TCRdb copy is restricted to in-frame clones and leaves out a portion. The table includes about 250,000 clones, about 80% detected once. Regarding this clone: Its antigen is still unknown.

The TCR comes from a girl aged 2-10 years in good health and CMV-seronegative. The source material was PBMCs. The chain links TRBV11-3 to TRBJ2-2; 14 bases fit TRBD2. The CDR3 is CASSFAGTSGRSGSTGELFF. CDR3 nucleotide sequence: TGTGCCAGCAGCTTTGCCGGGACTAGCGGGAGATCGGGAAGTACCGGGGAGCTGTTTTTT. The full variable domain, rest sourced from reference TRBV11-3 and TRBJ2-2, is EAGVVQSPRYKIIEKKQPVAFWCNPISGHNTLYWYLQNLGQGPELLIRYENEEAVDDSQLPKDRFSAERLKGVDSTLKIQPAELGDSAVYLCASSFAGTSGRSGSTGELFFGEGSRLTVL.